This T cell receptor (beta chain) was profiled in a study of cytomegalovirus exposure and HLA in healthy donors. Whole-study results and caveats: Later on, a genetic analysis was performed. It linked a missense variant in DCLRE1C with V- and J-gene trimming of TCR beta.

This clone has only one observation. Its antigen is undetermined. CDR1 and CDR2 (germline): SNHLY, FYNNEI. This CDR3 has 17 residues. V was shortened by 6 bases and J by 10 bases, with 25 bases between the two germline ends. The PCR had 60 Vbeta and 13 Jbeta primers. Some clones are missing from TCRdb's copy, which holds only in-frame ones; the method was immunoSEQ multiplex PCR. The table lists 200,000 to 250,000 clones, 82% of them singletons. The specimen was PBMCs. This receptor was taken from a woman aged 40 to 50 in good health and CMV-seronegative. The chain links TRBV2 to TRBJ1-6; no clear D. CDR3 DNA sequence: TGTGCCAGCAGGGAGTCCGGCGGGTATCCGTCACAATCACCCCTCCACTTT. This codes for CASRESGGYPSQSPLHF. The whole variable domain, remainder taken from reference TRBV2 and TRBJ1-6, is EPEVTQTPSHQVTQMGQEVILRCVPISNHLYFYWYRQILGQKVEFLVSFYNNEISEKSEIFDDQFSVERPDGSNFTLKIRSTKLEDSAMYFCASRESGGYPSQSPLHFGNGTRLTVT.